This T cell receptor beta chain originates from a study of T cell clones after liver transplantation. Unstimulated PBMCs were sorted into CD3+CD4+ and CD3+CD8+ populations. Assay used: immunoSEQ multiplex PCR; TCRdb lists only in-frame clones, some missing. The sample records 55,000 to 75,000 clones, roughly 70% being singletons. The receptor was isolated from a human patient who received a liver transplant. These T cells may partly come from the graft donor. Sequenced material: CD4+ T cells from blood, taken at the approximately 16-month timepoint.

CDR3 amino acids: CSVGVPNEKLFF. The CDR3 coding sequence is TGCAGCGTTGGTGTACCCAATGAAAAACTGTTTTTT. This rearrangement joins TRBV29-1 to TRBJ1-4; D is undetermined. The length of the CDR3 is 12 residues. V shed 4 bases and J shed 5 bases, with 8 bases lying between them. Germline V gene lookup returns CDR1 SQVTM and CDR2 ANQGSEA.